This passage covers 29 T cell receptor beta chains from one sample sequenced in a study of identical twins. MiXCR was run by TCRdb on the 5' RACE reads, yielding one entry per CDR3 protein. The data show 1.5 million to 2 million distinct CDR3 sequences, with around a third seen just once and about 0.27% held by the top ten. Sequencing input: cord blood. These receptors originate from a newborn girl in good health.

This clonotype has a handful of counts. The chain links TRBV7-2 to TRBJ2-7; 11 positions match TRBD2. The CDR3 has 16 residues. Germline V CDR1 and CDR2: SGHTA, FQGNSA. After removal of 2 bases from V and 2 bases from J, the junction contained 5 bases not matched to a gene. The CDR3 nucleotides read TGTGCCAGCAGCTTAAAAGGGACTAGCGGTGCCTACGAGCAGTACTTC. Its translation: CASSLKGTSGAYEQYF.

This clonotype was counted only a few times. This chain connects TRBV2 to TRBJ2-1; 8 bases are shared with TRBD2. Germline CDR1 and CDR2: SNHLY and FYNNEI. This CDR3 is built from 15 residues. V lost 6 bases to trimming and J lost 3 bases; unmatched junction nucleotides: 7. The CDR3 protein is CASRERGGLYNEQFF. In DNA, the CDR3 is TGTGCCAGCAGAGAACGGGGGGGCCTCTACAATGAGCAGTTCTTC.

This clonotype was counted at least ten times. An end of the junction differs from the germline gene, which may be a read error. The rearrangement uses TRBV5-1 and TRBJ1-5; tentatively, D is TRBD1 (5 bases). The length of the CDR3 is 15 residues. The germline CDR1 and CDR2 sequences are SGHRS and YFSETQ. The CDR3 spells CASSLGGDSNQPQHF. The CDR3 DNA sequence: TGTGCCAGCAGTTTGGGGGGAGATAGCAATCAGCCCCAGCATTTT.

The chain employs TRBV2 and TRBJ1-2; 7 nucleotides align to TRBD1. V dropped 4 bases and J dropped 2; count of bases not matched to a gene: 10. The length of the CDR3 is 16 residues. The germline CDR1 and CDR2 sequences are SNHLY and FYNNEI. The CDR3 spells CASSAVYRGLNYGYTF. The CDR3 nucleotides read TGTGCCAGCAGTGCTGTTTACAGGGGCTTAAACTATGGCTACACCTTC.

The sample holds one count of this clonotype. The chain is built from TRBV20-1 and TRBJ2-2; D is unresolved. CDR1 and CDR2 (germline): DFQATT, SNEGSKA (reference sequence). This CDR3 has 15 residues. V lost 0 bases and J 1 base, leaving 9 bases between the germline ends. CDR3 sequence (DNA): TGCAGTGCTAGAGATCGGCGGTTGAACACCGGGGAGCTGTTTTTT. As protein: CSARDRRLNTGELFF.

The CDR3 DNA follows: TGTGCCAGCCAACCTACCGGGACAGGGACCTATGGCTACACCTTC. Translating it yields CASQPTGTGTYGYTF. This chain joins TRBV6-1 and TRBJ1-2, with TRBD1 identical over 9 bases. After removal of 8 bases from V and 4 bases from J, the junction contained 11 bases not matched to a gene. Looked up from germline, CDR1 is MNHNS and CDR2 is SASEGT. The CDR3 is made up of 15 amino acids.

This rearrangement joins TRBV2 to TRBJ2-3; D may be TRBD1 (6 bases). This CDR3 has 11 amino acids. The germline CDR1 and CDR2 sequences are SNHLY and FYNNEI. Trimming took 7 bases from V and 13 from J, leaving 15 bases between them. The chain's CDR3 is CASKDSPREYF. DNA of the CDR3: TGTGCCAGCAAGGACAGCCCCCGGGAGTATTTT.

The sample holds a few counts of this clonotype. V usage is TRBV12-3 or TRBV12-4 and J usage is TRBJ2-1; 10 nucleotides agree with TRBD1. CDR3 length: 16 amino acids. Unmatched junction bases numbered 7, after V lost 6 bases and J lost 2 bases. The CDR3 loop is CASRVTGTGAYNEQFF. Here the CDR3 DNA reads TGTGCCAGCAGGGTGACCGGGACAGGGGCCTACAATGAGCAGTTCTTC.

The CDR3 protein is CASSRTGFTEAFF. CDR3 bases: TGTGCCAGCAGTAGGACAGGGTTCACTGAAGCTTTCTTT. The chain uses TRBV2 and TRBJ1-1, with 8 bases that match TRBD1. Germline loops: CDR1 SNHLY, CDR2 FYNNEI. V shed 5 bases and J 4 bases; nucleotides not matched to a gene: 3. The CDR3 sequence is 13 residues long. The whole variable domain, remainder taken from reference TRBV2 and TRBJ1-1, is EPEVTQTPSHQVTQMGQEVILRCVPISNHLYFYWYRQILGQKVEFLVSFYNNEISEKSEIFDDQFSVERPDGSNFTLKIRSTKLEDSAMYFCASSRTGFTEAFFGQGTRLTVV.

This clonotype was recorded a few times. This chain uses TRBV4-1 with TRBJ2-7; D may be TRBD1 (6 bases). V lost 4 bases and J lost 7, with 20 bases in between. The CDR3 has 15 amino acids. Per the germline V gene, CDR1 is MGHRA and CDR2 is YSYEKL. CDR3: CASSPRGTSLGEQYF. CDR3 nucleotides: TGCGCCAGCAGCCCCCGAGGGACATCTCTGGGGGAGCAGTACTTC.

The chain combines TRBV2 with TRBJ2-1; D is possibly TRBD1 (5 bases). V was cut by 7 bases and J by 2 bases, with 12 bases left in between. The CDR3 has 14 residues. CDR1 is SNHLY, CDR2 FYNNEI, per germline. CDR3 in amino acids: CASMVQGTYNEQFF. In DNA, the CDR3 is TGTGCCAGCATGGTTCAGGGTACCTACAATGAGCAGTTCTTC.

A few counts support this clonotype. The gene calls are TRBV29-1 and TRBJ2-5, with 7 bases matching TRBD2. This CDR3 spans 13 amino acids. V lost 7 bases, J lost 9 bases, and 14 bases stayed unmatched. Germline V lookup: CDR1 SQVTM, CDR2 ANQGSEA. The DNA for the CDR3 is TGCAGCGCGGTGGGCAGCGGGGTTTTTGCCCAGTACTTC. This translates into CSAVGSGVFAQYF.

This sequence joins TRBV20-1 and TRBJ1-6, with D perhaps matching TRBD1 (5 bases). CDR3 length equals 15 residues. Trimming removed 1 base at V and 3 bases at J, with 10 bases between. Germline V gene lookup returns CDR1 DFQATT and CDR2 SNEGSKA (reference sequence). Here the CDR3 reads CSARAFGGYNSPLHF. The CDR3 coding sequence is TGCAGTGCTAGAGCGTTTGGGGGCTATAATTCACCCCTCCACTTT.

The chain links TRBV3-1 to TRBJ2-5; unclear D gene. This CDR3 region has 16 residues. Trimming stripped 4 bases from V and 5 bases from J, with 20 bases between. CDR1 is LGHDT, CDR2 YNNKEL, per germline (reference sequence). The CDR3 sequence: CASSRIPTFSAETQYF. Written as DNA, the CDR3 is TGTGCCAGCAGCCGGATTCCTACTTTCTCAGCGGAGACCCAGTACTTC.

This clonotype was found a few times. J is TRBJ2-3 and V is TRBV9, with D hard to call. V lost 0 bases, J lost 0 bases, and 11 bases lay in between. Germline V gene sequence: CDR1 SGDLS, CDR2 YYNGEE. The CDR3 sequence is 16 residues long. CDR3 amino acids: CASSVEAVPSTDTQYF. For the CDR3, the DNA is TGTGCCAGCAGCGTAGAGGCGGTCCCTAGCACAGATACGCAGTATTTT.

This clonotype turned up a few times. Here the CDR3 reads CASSQGWRTQETQYF. In DNA form, the CDR3 reads TGCGCCAGCAGCCAAGGATGGCGGACTCAAGAGACCCAGTACTTC. V gene TRBV4-1 combines with J gene TRBJ2-7; D is possibly TRBD2 (5 bases). The J call is in doubt because the DNA end fits TRBJ2-5 better. Germline V gives CDR1 MGHRA, CDR2 YSYEKL. This CDR3 is 15 amino acids long.

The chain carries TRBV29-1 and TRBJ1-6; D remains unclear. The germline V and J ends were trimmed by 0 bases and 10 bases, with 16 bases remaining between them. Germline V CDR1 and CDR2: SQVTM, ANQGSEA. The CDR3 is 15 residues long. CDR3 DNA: TGCAGCGTTGAAGATCCGGCGGGTAGTGGATCACCCCTCCACTTT. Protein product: CSVEDPAGSGSPLHF.

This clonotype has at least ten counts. The CDR3 sequence is CASSSYETGGRYF. The CDR3 nucleotides read TGTGCCAGCAGCTCCTACGAGACAGGGGGGAGGTACTTC. V gene TRBV7-4 combines with J gene TRBJ2-5, with 9 positions matching TRBD1. Germline V gives CDR1 SGHVT, CDR2 SQSDAQ. J was trimmed by 13 bases and V by 4 bases; bases with no gene match: 10. The CDR3 runs 13 residues.

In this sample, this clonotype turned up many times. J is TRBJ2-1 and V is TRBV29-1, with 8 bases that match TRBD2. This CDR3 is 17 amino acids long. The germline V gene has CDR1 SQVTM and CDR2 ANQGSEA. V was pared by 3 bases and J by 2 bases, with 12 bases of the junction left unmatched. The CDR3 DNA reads TGCAGCGTTGATATCGCACCGGGAGGGCCGGCCTACAATGAGCAGTTCTTC. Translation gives CSVDIAPGGPAYNEQFF.

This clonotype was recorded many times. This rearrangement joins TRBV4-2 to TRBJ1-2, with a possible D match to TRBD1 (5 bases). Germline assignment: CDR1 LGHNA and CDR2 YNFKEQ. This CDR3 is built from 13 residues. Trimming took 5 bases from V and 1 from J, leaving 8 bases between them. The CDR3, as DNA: TGTGCCAGCAGCGGACAAAATAACTATGGCTACACCTTC. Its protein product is CASSGQNNYGYTF.

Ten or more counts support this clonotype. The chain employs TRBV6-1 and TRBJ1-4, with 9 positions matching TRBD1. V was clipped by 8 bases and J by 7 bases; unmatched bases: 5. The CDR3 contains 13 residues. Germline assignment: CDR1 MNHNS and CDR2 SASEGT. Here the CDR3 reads CASSWDRVEKLFF. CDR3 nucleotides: TGTGCCAGCTCCTGGGACAGGGTTGAAAAACTGTTTTTT.

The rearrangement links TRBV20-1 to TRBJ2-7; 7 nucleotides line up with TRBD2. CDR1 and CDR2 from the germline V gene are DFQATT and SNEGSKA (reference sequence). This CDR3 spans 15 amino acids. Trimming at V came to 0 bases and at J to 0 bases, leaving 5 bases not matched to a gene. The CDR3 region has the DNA TGCAGTGCTAGAGATGGCAGCGGGATCTCCTACGAGCAGTACTTC. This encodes CSARDGSGISYEQYF.

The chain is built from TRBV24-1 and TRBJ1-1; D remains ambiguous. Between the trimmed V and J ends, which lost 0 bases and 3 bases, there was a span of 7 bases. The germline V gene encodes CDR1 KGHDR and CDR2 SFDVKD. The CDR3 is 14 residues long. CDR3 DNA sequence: TGTGCCACCAGTGATTTGGAGGGATACACTGAAGCTTTCTTT. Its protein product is CATSDLEGYTEAFF.

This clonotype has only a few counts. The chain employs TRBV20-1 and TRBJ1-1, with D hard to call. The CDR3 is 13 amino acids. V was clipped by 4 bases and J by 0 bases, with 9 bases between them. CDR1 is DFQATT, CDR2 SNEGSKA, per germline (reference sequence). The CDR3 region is CSANTVMNTEAFF. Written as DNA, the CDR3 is TGCAGTGCTAACACAGTGATGAACACTGAAGCTTTCTTT.

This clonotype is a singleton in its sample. DNA of the CDR3: TGTGCCAGCAGTTTATGGAACAGGCGCCAGCCCCAGCATTTT. Translation gives CASSLWNRRQPQHF. V and J are TRBV28 and TRBJ1-5; tentative D call: TRBD1 (5 bases). Germline-derived CDR1 and CDR2 are MDHEN and SYDVKM. The ends were cut back, 0 bases at V and 7 bases at J, with 10 bases in the middle. This CDR3 region has 14 residues.

CDR3 DNA: TGTGCCAGCAGCCCCCTCGCCCGAGGACCTACCTACAATGAGCAGTACTTC. It translates to CASSPLARGPTYNEQYF. V usage is TRBV7-8 and J usage is TRBJ2-1; no firm D call. Gene TRBJ2-7 matches the end of the DNA better, so the J call may be wrong. This CDR3 region has 17 residues. CDR1 SGHVS and CDR2 FQNEAQ come from the germline V gene.

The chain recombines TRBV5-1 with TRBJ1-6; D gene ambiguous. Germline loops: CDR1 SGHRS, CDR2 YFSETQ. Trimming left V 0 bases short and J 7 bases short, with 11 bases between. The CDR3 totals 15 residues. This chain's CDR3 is CASSLGGPGNSPLHF. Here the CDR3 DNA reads TGCGCCAGCAGCTTGGGCGGGCCGGGGAATTCACCCCTCCACTTT.

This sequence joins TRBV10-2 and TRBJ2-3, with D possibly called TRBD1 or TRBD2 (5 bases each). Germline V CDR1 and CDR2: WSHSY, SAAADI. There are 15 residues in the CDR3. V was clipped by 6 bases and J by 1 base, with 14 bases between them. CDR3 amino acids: CASSRARGRTDTQYF. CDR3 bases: TGCGCCAGCAGCCGGGCCCGGGGACGCACAGATACGCAGTATTTT.

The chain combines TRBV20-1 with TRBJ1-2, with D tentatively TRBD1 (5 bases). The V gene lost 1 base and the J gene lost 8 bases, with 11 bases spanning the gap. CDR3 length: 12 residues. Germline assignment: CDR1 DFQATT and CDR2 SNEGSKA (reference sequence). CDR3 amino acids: CSARVRAGGYTF. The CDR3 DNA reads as TGCAGTGCTAGAGTCAGGGCTGGAGGCTACACCTTC.